The 12 T cell receptor beta chains below were found in one sample sequenced in a study of Ad26.COV2.S vaccination and SARS-CoV-2 variants. Sample treatment: some 19 received Ad26.COV2.S at low or high dose, single or two shots; about 5 received placebo; per-sample allocation not given. Sampling was performed 63 days after the first vaccine or placebo injection. The method was immunoSEQ multiplex PCR; TCRdb's version includes in-frame clones alone and lacks a portion of them. The data show 400,000 or so clones, 80% to 90% seen once. The starting material was peripheral blood, obtained in a trial of Ad26.COV2.S vaccine versus placebo. Receptor source: a person between 18 and 60 years old who received the Ad26.COV2.S COVID-19 vaccine or a placebo.

The chain links TRBV3-1 (or the pseudogene TRBV3-2) to TRBJ1-6, with D tentatively TRBD1 (6 bases). Trimming removed 5 bases at V and 4 bases at J, with 12 bases between. This CDR3 is 15 amino acids long. The germline V gene encodes CDR1 LGHDT and CDR2 YNNKEL (reference sequence). The CDR3 DNA reads as TGTGCCAGCAGCGCCCGGGACACATATAATTCACCCCTCCACTTT. Its translation: CASSARDTYNSPLHF.

V usage is TRBV29-1 and J usage is TRBJ1-2; TRBD1 is a possible D gene (6 bases). Deletions cut 3 bases from V and 0 bases from J, with 14 bases between. This CDR3 contains 15 residues. CDR1 and CDR2 from the germline V gene are SQVTM and ANQGSEA. The CDR3 nucleotides are TGCAGCGTTGAGGAAGGGGGGAGGGCTAACTATGGCTACACCTTC. Its protein product is CSVEEGGRANYGYTF.

The rearrangement joins TRBV9 to TRBJ1-2; no definite D call. The CDR3 is 15 amino acids. V lost 3 bases, J lost 4 bases, and 16 bases lay in between. The germline V gene has CDR1 SGDLS and CDR2 YYNGEE. CDR3: CASSGPEAPLYGYTF. The CDR3 nucleotides are TGTGCCAGCAGCGGGCCCGAGGCACCGCTCTATGGCTACACCTTC.

This sequence joins TRBV10-3 and TRBJ2-7; D is tentatively TRBD1 or TRBD2 (5 bases each). CDR1 ENHRY and CDR2 SYGVKD come from the germline V gene. This CDR3 region has 17 residues. Trimming took off 2 bases at V and 0 bases at J, with 17 bases between the two ends. The CDR3 loop is CAISELLRDGLSYEQYF. In DNA form, the CDR3 reads TGTGCCATCAGTGAGCTACTCCGGGACGGTCTCTCCTACGAGCAGTACTTC.

This sequence joins TRBV4-3 and TRBJ1-4; the D gene is possibly TRBD1 (5 bases). V was trimmed by 4 bases and J by 8 bases, leaving 14 bases between them. The CDR3 spans 14 residues. CDR1 is LGHNA and CDR2 is YSLEER in the germline V gene. The CDR3 DNA reads as TGCGCCAGCAGCCTGGATCGGGAGGGGGAAAAACTGTTTTTT. This gives the protein CASSLDREGEKLFF.

V usage is TRBV10-3 and J usage is TRBJ1-2, with 7 bases identical to TRBD1. CDR1 is ENHRY, CDR2 SYGVKD, per germline. This CDR3 has 13 amino acids. V lost 2 bases, J lost 8 bases, and 5 bases stayed unmatched. The CDR3 nucleotides read TGTGCCATCAGTGAGGAGACAGGGAAAGGCTACACCTTC. This gives the protein CAISEETGKGYTF.

The rearrangement joins TRBV9 to TRBJ1-1; D unclear. Per the germline V gene, CDR1 is SGDLS and CDR2 is YYNGEE. Trimming took off 4 bases at V and 2 bases at J, with 3 bases between the two ends. The CDR3 spans 11 residues. CDR3 sequence: CASSPNTEAFF. Written as DNA, the CDR3 is TGTGCCAGCAGCCCAAACACTGAAGCTTTCTTT.

The chain uses TRBV2 and TRBJ2-2; the match to TRBD2 covers 8 bases. Trimming at V came to 7 bases and at J to 3 bases, leaving 13 bases not matched to a gene. CDR1 and CDR2 (germline): SNHLY, FYNNEI. CDR3 length: 17 residues. CDR3 in DNA: TGTGCCAGCAAGAAGTCGGGGGGGCCCGTGGACACCGGGGAGCTGTTTTTT. This gives the protein CASKKSGGPVDTGELFF.

The rearrangement joins TRBV19 to TRBJ1-2; maybe TRBD1 (5 bases). This CDR3 contains 16 residues. V lost 3 bases, J lost 8 bases, and 22 bases lay in between. Germline V gene sequence: CDR1 LNHDA, CDR2 SQIVND (reference sequence). The CDR3 DNA is TGTGCCAGTAGTATTGGTTACAGGTCCACCCGCGGCGGCTACACCTTC. This codes for CASSIGYRSTRGGYTF.

This chain joins TRBV5-4 and TRBJ2-3, with 8 bases fitting TRBD1. The CDR3 is made up of 17 amino acids. With V trimmed by 3 bases and J by 1 base, 10 bases remained unmatched. Germline CDR1 SGHNT, CDR2 YYREEE (reference sequence). This CDR3 is CASSSLDRAIRTDTQYF. DNA for the CDR3: TGTGCCAGCAGCTCGCTGGACAGGGCAATACGCACAGATACGCAGTATTTT.

This clone was counted once. The rearrangement uses TRBV7-2 and TRBJ1-2, with TRBD1 identical over 7 bases. The V segment lost 2 bases and the J segment 4 bases; nucleotides outside the gene matches: 13. Germline CDR1 is SGHTA and CDR2 is FQGNSA. The CDR3 has 17 amino acids. The CDR3 coding sequence is TGTGCCAGCAGCTTATCCCCGGTCCAACAGGGGATCTATGGCTACACCTTC. The encoded protein is CASSLSPVQQGIYGYTF.

The V call is TRBV19, the J call TRBJ1-1, with D possibly being TRBD1 (6 bases). The germline gives CDR1 LNHDA, CDR2 SQIVND (reference sequence). Between the trimmed V and J ends, which lost 4 bases and 0 bases, there was a span of 12 bases. The length of the CDR3 is 15 residues. The CDR3 bases are TGTGCCAGTAGTAATCCCGGGACATTGAACACTGAAGCTTTCTTT. Translating gives CASSNPGTLNTEAFF.